The 24 T cell receptor beta chains below all came from one sample that was sequenced in a study of CDR3 diversity in severe acne. TCRdb called the PCR reads again in MiXCR, with one record for every CDR3 protein. The top ten hold roughly 11% of the sample, which has roughly 79,000 distinct CDR3 sequences, approximately 54% seen once. The sequenced material came from blood. Receptors originate from a male donor with severe acne vulgaris.

This clonotype was found many times. The V and J genes are TRBV28 and TRBJ2-7, with D possibly matching TRBD2 (5 bases). With 7 bases removed from V and 7 bases from J, the gap between germline ends came to 17 bases. Germline-derived CDR1 and CDR2 are MDHEN and SYDVKM. This CDR3 spans 13 amino acids. CDR3 sequence (DNA): TGTGCCAGCACCATACCCGGCGGGTGGGAGCAGTACTTC. Encoded protein: CASTIPGGWEQYF.

The rearrangement uses TRBV10-1 and TRBJ2-7; unclear D gene. The germline CDR1 and CDR2 sequences are WNHNN and SYGVQD (reference sequence). With 9 bases removed from V and 2 bases from J, the gap between germline ends came to 11 bases. The CDR3 consists of 12 residues. The CDR3: CASTTRPYEQYF. The CDR3 nucleotides read TGCGCCAGTACGACTCGGCCCTACGAGCAGTACTTC.

The chain joins TRBV9 to TRBJ1-2, with D possibly being TRBD1 (6 bases). The CDR3 sequence is 11 residues long. Looked up from germline, CDR1 is SGDLS and CDR2 is YYNGEE. V was pared by 5 bases and J by 8 bases, with 10 bases between. As DNA, the CDR3 is TGTGCCAGCAGAGGGGGTAAAGGCTACACCTTC. The encoded protein is CASRGGKGYTF.

The chain has TRBV7-2 and TRBJ1-1; D is unclear. V gave up 5 bases and J gave up 0 bases, with 10 bases separating them. The length of the CDR3 is 14 residues. Germline CDR1 SGHTA, CDR2 FQGNSA. The CDR3 loop is CASSDDIMNTEAFF. For the CDR3, the DNA is TGTGCCAGCAGCGACGACATCATGAACACTGAAGCTTTCTTT.

The chain couples TRBV6-2 or TRBV6-3 to TRBJ2-5, with 7 positions matching TRBD1. Germline V CDR1 and CDR2: MNHEY, SVGEGT. CDR3 size: 15 residues. The J segment lost 5 bases and the V segment lost 1 base, leaving 7 bases of the junction unmatched. The CDR3 loop is CASSYFTGEWETQYF. The CDR3 DNA reads TGTGCCAGCAGTTACTTCACAGGGGAGTGGGAGACCCAGTACTTC.

This chain connects TRBV7-9 to TRBJ2-3; D gene uncertain. The CDR3 sequence is 16 residues long. The germline CDR1 and CDR2 sequences are SEHNR and FQNEAQ (reference sequence). Trimming stripped 8 bases from V and 4 bases from J, with 22 bases between. CDR3 protein: CASSPGRPSSSDTQYF. CDR3 sequence (DNA): TGTGCCAGCTCACCAGGCCGGCCGTCGTCTTCAGATACGCAGTATTTT.

This clonotype is medium-sized within its sample. V is TRBV5-1 and J is TRBJ2-7; D may be TRBD1 (6 bases). V was pared by 0 bases and J by 5 bases, with 12 bases between. The CDR3 contains 14 residues. Per germline, CDR1 SGHRS and CDR2 YFSETQ. The chain's CDR3 is CASSLVSGANEQYF. DNA for the CDR3: TGCGCCAGCAGCTTGGTGTCAGGGGCGAACGAGCAGTACTTC. The variable domain in full, with the rest retrieved from reference TRBV5-1 and TRBJ2-7, is KAGVTQTPRYLIKTRGQQVTLSCSPISGHRSVSWYQQTPGQGLQFLFEYFSETQRNKGNFPGRFSGRQFSNSRSEMNVSTLELGDSALYLCASSLVSGANEQYFGPGTRLTVT.

The CDR3 region is CASSPLPGGNTGELFF. Here the CDR3 DNA reads TGTGCCAGCAGCCCGTTACCAGGGGGGAACACCGGGGAGCTGTTTTTT. This rearrangement joins TRBV14 to TRBJ2-2, with 7 bases matching TRBD1. This CDR3 comprises 16 residues. Losses at the gene ends were 4 bases for V and 1 base for J; bases not matched to a gene: 6. CDR1 and CDR2 (germline): SGHDN, FVKESK. The full variable domain, its missing parts supplied by reference TRBV14 and TRBJ2-2, is EAGVTQFPSHSVIEKGQTVTLRCDPISGHDNLYWYRRVMGKEIKFLLHFVKESKQDESGMPNNRFLAERTGGTYSTLKVQPAELEDSGVYFCASSPLPGGNTGELFFGEGSRLTVL.

As for this clonotype: The germline gene is not matched at one end of the junction; a read error may be the cause. The chain couples TRBV2 to TRBJ2-6; no clear D. Germline V gene data show CDR1 as SNHLY and CDR2 as FYNNEI. The CDR3 is made up of 13 amino acids. The CDR3 here is CASREGGANVLTF. In nucleotides, the CDR3 is TGTGCCAGCAGAGAAGGGGGGGCCAACGTCCTGACTTTC.

A remark on this clonotype: Possible read error: a much larger clone is one base away. The chain has TRBV2 and TRBJ2-7, with 7 bases aligning to TRBD2. J was trimmed by 2 bases and V by 6 bases; bases with no gene match: 16. The CDR3 covers 17 residues. Germline V lookup: CDR1 SNHLY, CDR2 FYNNEI. Here the CDR3 DNA reads TGTGCCAGCAGCCTCTTGGGGGGGTACTGGAAAACCTACGAGCAGTACTTC. It specifies CASSLLGGYWKTYEQYF.

The V gene is TRBV28, the J gene TRBJ1-2; perhaps TRBD1 as D (6 bases). In germline, CDR1 is MDHEN, CDR2 SYDVKM. The CDR3 has 14 amino acids. V was shortened by 5 bases and J by 2 bases, with 12 bases between the two germline ends. As DNA, the CDR3 is TGTGCCAGCAGTCCCGTGGACAGCAACTATGGCTACACCTTC. Amino acids: CASSPVDSNYGYTF.

The chain combines TRBV5-4 with TRBJ2-5; 9 positions match TRBD2. This CDR3 is built from 18 residues. Per germline, CDR1 SGHNT and CDR2 YYREEE (reference sequence). J lost 7 bases, V lost 0 bases, and 16 bases had no gene match. This CDR3 is CASSLVVWRGGPKGTQYF. CDR3 in DNA: TGTGCCAGCAGCTTGGTGGTCTGGCGGGGGGGACCTAAAGGGACCCAGTACTTC.

This clonotype was recorded a few times. The chain couples TRBV20-1 to TRBJ2-6; TRBD2 agrees at 7 bases. Trimming removed 5 bases from V and 4 bases from J; junction bases left unmatched: 8. The CDR3 runs to 15 residues. The V gene's germline CDR1 is DFQATT and CDR2 SNEGSKA (reference sequence). The CDR3 DNA reads as TGCAGTGCTGGGGATGGGGGGGGGGGGGCCAACGTCCTGACTTTC. Translating gives CSAGDGGGGANVLTF.

This clonotype has a handful of counts. The V call is TRBV4-2, the J call TRBJ1-1, with TRBD1 matching 10 bases. The germline V gene encodes CDR1 LGHNA and CDR2 YNFKEQ. This CDR3 contains 16 residues. The V and J ends lost 0 bases and 4 bases, in that order; junction bases with no gene match: 5. CDR3 coding DNA: TGTGCCAGCAGCCAAGATTATGGGACAGGGGCCACTGAAGCTTTCTTT. Protein product: CASSQDYGTGATEAFF.

The chain carries TRBV29-1 and TRBJ2-7; the D gene is possibly TRBD2 (6 bases). Trimming pared 8 bases from V and 2 bases from J, leaving 22 bases between. The CDR3 is 15 amino acids. Germline CDR1 SQVTM, CDR2 ANQGSEA. The CDR3 DNA reads as TGCAGCTGTTTTTCCCTGCGGGACGGAACCTACGAGCAGTACTTC. This codes for CSCFSLRDGTYEQYF.

This clonotype was seen ten or more times. The chain carries TRBV7-8 and TRBJ2-2; 9 bases match TRBD1. With 5 bases clipped from V and 2 bases from J, the junction kept 6 bases outside the gene matches. Germline-derived CDR1 and CDR2 are SGHVS and FQNEAQ. The CDR3 is 16 residues long. CDR3 DNA sequence: TGTGCCAGCAGCACCCGGACAGGGGCAAACACCGGGGAGCTGTTTTTT. This gives the protein CASSTRTGANTGELFF.

For this clonotype: This may be a read error: a much more frequent sequence differs by one nucleotide. This chain uses TRBV7-9 with TRBJ2-1; 8 bases fit TRBD2. The junction had 7 bases not matched to a gene; V was cut back by 5 bases and J by 4 bases. CDR1 is SEHNR, CDR2 FQNEAQ, per germline (reference sequence). The CDR3 loop spans 15 amino acids. CDR3 DNA: TGTGCCAGCAGCGATTCCGGGGGGGGGTACAATGAGCAGTTCTTC. This codes for CASSDSGGGYNEQFF.

The CDR3 nucleotides are TGTGCCAGCAGACTACTAGCGGGAGTCGGGGACCGTAGTGAGCAGTTCTTC. Its translation is CASRLLAGVGDRSEQFF. The chain uses TRBV12-3 or TRBV12-4 and TRBJ2-1, with 11 bases that match TRBD2. Losses at the gene ends were 6 bases for V and 9 bases for J; bases not matched to a gene: 16. This CDR3 contains 17 residues.

Ten or more counts support this clonotype. This chain connects TRBV29-1 to TRBJ2-1; tentatively, D is TRBD1 (6 bases). Germline CDR1 reads SQVTM; CDR2 reads ANQGSEA. The length of the CDR3 is 14 residues. Trimming took 5 bases from V and 0 from J, leaving 11 bases between them. Here the CDR3 reads CSVLGQRSYNEQFF. The CDR3 coding sequence is TGCAGCGTTCTTGGACAGCGCTCCTACAATGAGCAGTTCTTC.

The rearrangement joins TRBV24-1 to TRBJ1-2; D is undetermined. This CDR3 comprises 12 residues. The V end lost 3 bases, the J end lost 4 bases, and 5 bases lay between the germline ends. CDR1 is KGHDR, CDR2 SFDVKD, per germline. The CDR3 DNA reads TGTGCCACCAGTGATGCGACCTATGGCTACACCTTC. Translating it yields CATSDATYGYTF.

The chain combines TRBV14 with TRBJ2-3, with D unclear. CDR3 length: 13 residues. Germline CDR1 SGHDN, CDR2 FVKESK. V was pared by 1 base and J by 3 bases, with 5 bases between. CDR3 in DNA: TGTGCCAGCAGCCAAGCTCGAACAGATACGCAGTATTTT. It specifies CASSQARTDTQYF.

This clonotype has only a few counts. This chain connects TRBV20-1 to TRBJ2-1; 8 positions match TRBD2. V dropped 6 bases and J dropped 0; count of bases not matched to a gene: 10. The CDR3 is 16 residues long. The germline gives CDR1 DFQATT, CDR2 SNEGSKA (reference sequence). The CDR3 region has the DNA TGCAGTGCCTTAGCGGGACTCTCCAGCTCCTACAATGAGCAGTTCTTC. Its translation: CSALAGLSSSYNEQFF.

V is TRBV29-1 and J is TRBJ2-1; 9 nucleotides match TRBD1. The germline V gene encodes CDR1 SQVTM and CDR2 ANQGSEA. The CDR3 consists of 13 residues. After removal of 8 bases from V and 2 bases from J, the junction contained 4 bases not matched to a gene. CDR3 amino acids: CSSRDRAYNEQFF. The DNA for the CDR3 is TGCAGCAGTAGGGACAGGGCCTACAATGAGCAGTTCTTC.

This clonotype was seen at least ten times. For the CDR3, the DNA is TGTGCCAGCAGCTTGGTGCTATCGGCTGCGGGGGGTTCCTACAATGAGCAGTTCTTC. It translates to CASSLVLSAAGGSYNEQFF. The chain has TRBV5-5 and TRBJ2-1; 8 bases line up with TRBD2. Germline values: CDR1 SGHKS, CDR2 YYEKEE (reference sequence). This CDR3 spans 19 amino acids. After removal of 0 bases from V and 1 base from J, the junction contained 12 bases not matched to a gene.